The present T cell receptor (beta chain) was sequenced within a study of blood T cell repertoires in COVID-19. On the study more broadly: From the United States, Italy and Spain came samples of acute and convalescent COVID-19.

The junction had 1 base not matched to a gene; V was cut back by 3 bases and J by 3 bases. Germline V gene lookup returns CDR1 MNHEY and CDR2 SMNVEV (reference sequence). This CDR3 spans 13 amino acids. This clone has a single count. Here immunoSEQ multiplex PCR was the method, and the copy in TCRdb shows in-frame clones only, minus some. The sample includes around 180,000 clones, around 87% of them seen just once. The clonotype originates from a man between 40 and 49 years old with active or convalescent COVID-19. Source material: peripheral blood. The rearrangement links TRBV27 to TRBJ2-5, with 7 nucleotides matching TRBD1. The CDR3 loop is CASSFQGEETQYF. CDR3 nucleotide sequence: TGTGCCAGCAGTTTCCAGGGGGAAGAGACCCAGTACTTC.